This entry lists 30 T cell receptor beta chains sequenced from one sample in a study of beta chain features in type 1 diabetes. Every bit of the isolated RNA underwent reverse transcription, so sequencing read expressed TCRB transcripts. Using immunoSEQ multiplex PCR, the repertoire was profiled, and TCRdb retains in-frame clones only, with some absent. The table includes around 240,000 clones, over 65% detected once. The source material was naive CD4+ T cells from blood. The origin of the receptors is a man aged 25 to 45 in good health.

The chain uses TRBV5-4 and TRBJ2-1; D is uncertain. Deletions cut 0 bases from V and 8 bases from J, with 9 bases between. CDR3 length: 13 residues. The V gene's germline CDR1 is SGHNT and CDR2 YYREEE (reference sequence). The CDR3 sequence: CASSLARRDEQFF. CDR3 coding DNA: TGTGCCAGCAGCTTGGCCAGGCGCGATGAGCAGTTCTTC.

The V gene is TRBV14, the J gene TRBJ2-3; possibly TRBD2 for D (5 bases). The CDR3 is 14 amino acids. Trimming left V 7 bases short and J 3 bases short, with 14 bases between. Per germline, CDR1 SGHDN and CDR2 FVKESK. CDR3 in amino acids: CASTPGIWTDTQYF. CDR3 coding DNA: TGTGCCAGCACCCCGGGGATCTGGACAGATACGCAGTATTTT. The whole variable domain, filled in from reference TRBV14 and TRBJ2-3, reads EAGVTQFPSHSVIEKGQTVTLRCDPISGHDNLYWYRRVMGKEIKFLLHFVKESKQDESGMPNNRFLAERTGGTYSTLKVQPAELEDSGVYFCASTPGIWTDTQYFGPGTRLTVL.

The J gene is TRBJ2-7, the V gene TRBV7-2; D remains ambiguous. The CDR3 length is 14 residues. The V and J ends lost 0 bases and 4 bases respectively, with 10 bases between them. The germline CDR1 and CDR2 sequences are SGHTA and FQGNSA. CDR3: CASSLARLDYEQYF. In nucleotides, the CDR3 is TGTGCCAGCAGCTTAGCCCGGCTAGATTACGAGCAGTACTTC.

V and J are TRBV10-3 and TRBJ2-4, with a weak D call TRBD1 (6 bases). This CDR3 contains 15 residues. Deletions cut 0 bases from V and 8 bases from J, with 14 bases between. CDR1 is ENHRY, CDR2 SYGVKD, per germline. CDR3 nucleotide sequence: TGTGCCATCAGTGAGTCCCGGCAGGGGAGAGACATTCAGTACTTC. Translation gives CAISESRQGRDIQYF.

This clone occurred a few times. The chain recombines TRBV7-9 with TRBJ2-1; 8 bases fit TRBD1. V lost 4 bases, J lost 7 bases, and 6 bases stayed unmatched. The CDR3 spans 14 residues. Germline V gene lookup returns CDR1 SEHNR and CDR2 FQNEAQ (reference sequence). This CDR3 reads CASSSWTGRNEQFF. In DNA, the CDR3 is TGTGCCAGCAGCTCGTGGACAGGGCGGAATGAGCAGTTCTTC.

This chain links TRBV14 with TRBJ1-2; D not resolved. The germline V and J ends were trimmed by 4 bases and 9 bases, with 21 bases remaining between them. The CDR3 sequence is 15 residues long. Germline V CDR1 and CDR2: SGHDN, FVKESK. The CDR3 DNA is TGTGCCAGCAGCCCAACGGGGAATATCGGGAGACGCTACACCTTC. This gives the protein CASSPTGNIGRRYTF.

The V and J genes are TRBV11-2 and TRBJ2-3; 9 bases are a match to TRBD2. The CDR3 extends over 15 amino acids. Trimming at V came to 5 bases and at J to 2 bases, leaving 5 bases not matched to a gene. CDR1 is SGHAT and CDR2 is FQNNGV in the germline V gene. The CDR3 reads CASSQGTSYTDTQYF. Written as DNA, the CDR3 is TGTGCCAGCAGCCAAGGGACTAGCTACACAGATACGCAGTATTTT.

The sample holds a few counts of this clone. This chain links TRBV19 with TRBJ2-7; weak D call: TRBD1 (5 bases). The germline gives CDR1 LNHDA, CDR2 SQIVND (reference sequence). V lost 6 bases and J lost 2, with 14 bases in between. This CDR3 has 14 residues. The DNA of the CDR3 is TGTGCCAGTAGCTGGACATGGAATCCCTACGAGCAGTACTTC. Its protein product is CASSWTWNPYEQYF.

This clone has a single count. This chain uses TRBV30 with TRBJ1-2, with TRBD1 matching 8 bases. The germline gives CDR1 GTSNPN, CDR2 SVGIG (reference sequence). CDR3 length: 14 amino acids. Losses at the gene ends were 3 bases for V and 3 bases for J; bases not matched to a gene: 6. CDR3 region: CAWSYQTGDYGYTF. The CDR3 bases are TGTGCCTGGAGCTACCAGACAGGGGACTATGGCTACACCTTC.

The genes are TRBV6-6 and TRBJ2-1, with D possibly being TRBD2 (5 bases). This CDR3 region has 13 residues. Germline V gene sequence: CDR1 MNHNY, CDR2 SVGAGI (reference sequence). Trimming pared 8 bases from V and 1 base from J, leaving 9 bases between. The CDR3 nucleotides read TGTGCCAGCGGAGACTATTCCTACAATGAGCAGTTCTTC. Protein: CASGDYSYNEQFF.

The genes are TRBV29-1 and TRBJ2-1; the match to TRBD2 covers 10 bases. V lost 2 bases and J lost 4; bases outside the gene matches: 8. Germline values: CDR1 SQVTM, CDR2 ANQGSEA. This CDR3 is 16 amino acids long. CDR3 sequence (DNA): TGCAGCGTTGAAACACGGCTAGCGGGAGCGTACAATGAGCAGTTCTTC. This gives the protein CSVETRLAGAYNEQFF.

The chain employs TRBV18 and TRBJ2-7; D gene ambiguous. Germline assignment: CDR1 KGHSH and CDR2 LQKENI. The CDR3 runs 12 residues. V was cut by 5 bases and J by 3 bases, with 8 bases left in between. The CDR3 nucleotides are TGTGCCAGCTCATCGACAAGCTACGAGCAGTACTTC. Protein: CASSSTSYEQYF. Full variable domain (missing parts from reference TRBV18 and TRBJ2-7): NAGVMQNPRHLVRRRGQEARLRCSPMKGHSHVYWYRQLPEEGLKFMVYLQKENIIDESGMPKERFSAEFPKEGPSILRIQQVVRGDSAAYFCASSSTSYEQYFGPGTRLTVT.

The rearrangement links TRBV20-1 to TRBJ2-1; D is perhaps TRBD1 (6 bases). CDR1 and CDR2 from the germline V gene are DFQATT and SNEGSKA (reference sequence). Trimming removed 3 bases from V and 7 bases from J, with 7 bases in between. CDR3 length equals 11 residues. The CDR3 coding sequence is TGCAGTGCTAGTAGGGGGAATGAGCAGTTCTTC. Translated, it gives CSASRGNEQFF.

This clone was counted once. The chain links TRBV7-2 to TRBJ2-3; maybe TRBD1 (5 bases). This CDR3 has 16 residues. Per the germline V gene, CDR1 is SGHTA and CDR2 is FQGNSA. Trimming pared 1 base from V and 1 base from J, leaving 12 bases between. CDR3 bases: TGTGCCAGCAGCTTAGGGTTTCAGGGTGGCACAGATACGCAGTATTTT. It is translated as CASSLGFQGGTDTQYF.

The CDR3 spells CASSQAGGNEQFF. CDR3 DNA sequence: TGCGCCAGCAGCCAAGCGGGGGGGAATGAGCAGTTCTTC. The chain couples TRBV4-3 to TRBJ2-1; TRBD2 matches at 8 bases. Germline CDR1 and CDR2: LGHNA and YSLEER. The ends lost 1 base at V and 7 bases at J; junction bases unmatched: 0. CDR3 length: 13 residues.

The V and J genes are TRBV30 and TRBJ2-5; 11 nucleotides line up with TRBD2. Germline loops: CDR1 GTSNPN, CDR2 SVGIG (reference sequence). The CDR3 runs to 15 residues. J was trimmed by 6 bases and V by 0 bases; bases with no gene match: 6. CDR3 amino acids: CAWSVLGLAAQTQYF. In DNA, the CDR3 is TGTGCCTGGAGTGTACTGGGACTAGCGGCCCAGACCCAGTACTTC.

The chain employs TRBV29-1 and TRBJ2-5; perhaps D is TRBD1 or TRBD2 (6 bases each). The CDR3 is 13 amino acids. In germline, CDR1 is SQVTM, CDR2 ANQGSEA. The V and J ends lost 7 bases and 1 base respectively, with 13 bases between them. The DNA of the CDR3 is TGCAGCGCCAGCCGGGGGCGCCAAGAGACCCAGTACTTC. The encoded protein is CSASRGRQETQYF.

This clone was seen just once. This chain connects TRBV5-4 to TRBJ2-1, with 7 positions matching TRBD2. CDR3 length: 15 amino acids. V lost 1 base, J lost 7 bases, and 8 bases stayed unmatched. Germline CDR1 SGHNT, CDR2 YYREEE (reference sequence). DNA for the CDR3: TGTGCCAGCAGCTTGAGCCGGGACTATCTGAATGAGCAGTTCTTC. Residues: CASSLSRDYLNEQFF.

The chain links TRBV6-5 to TRBJ2-3; TRBD1 matches at 8 bases. Germline CDR1 MNHEY, CDR2 SVGAGI. The CDR3 length is 14 residues. V was clipped by 6 bases and J by 2 bases; unmatched bases: 4. The CDR3 DNA follows: TGTGCCAGCAGCCGGACAGGGTACACAGATACGCAGTATTTT. This gives the protein CASSRTGYTDTQYF.

The chain combines TRBV29-1 with TRBJ2-1; D is uncertain. The CDR3 is 11 amino acids. Germline assignment: CDR1 SQVTM and CDR2 ANQGSEA. V was pared by 8 bases and J by 5 bases, with 10 bases between. The CDR3 DNA reads TGCAGCCTACTCGGACACAATGAGCAGTTCTTC. This translates into CSLLGHNEQFF.

The chain combines TRBV29-1 with TRBJ2-1; 12 nucleotides match TRBD2. Germline CDR1 SQVTM, CDR2 ANQGSEA. The CDR3 spans 13 residues. V lost 4 bases, J lost 7 bases, and 2 bases stayed unmatched. CDR3 sequence reads: CSVATSGGNEQFF. CDR3 sequence (DNA): TGCAGCGTTGCCACTAGCGGGGGGAATGAGCAGTTCTTC.

V gene TRBV9 combines with J gene TRBJ2-7, with 7 bases lining up with TRBD1. The length of the CDR3 is 13 residues. Germline V gives CDR1 SGDLS, CDR2 YYNGEE. V lost 3 bases to trimming and J lost 3 bases; unmatched junction nucleotides: 3. The CDR3 DNA follows: TGTGCCAGCAGCGCCGGACAGGACTACGAGCAGTACTTC. Its translation is CASSAGQDYEQYF.

The chain links TRBV7-9 to TRBJ1-1; maybe TRBD1 (5 bases). The CDR3 contains 14 residues. V lost 5 bases, J lost 7 bases, and 17 bases lay in between. Germline lookup yields CDR1 SEHNR and CDR2 FQNEAQ (reference sequence). CDR3 nucleotide sequence: TGTGCCAGCAGCCCACGATCAGGGCGCGATGAAGCTTTCTTT. Translation gives CASSPRSGRDEAFF.

This clone was counted only a few times. The chain employs TRBV29-1 and TRBJ2-1, with 9 bases matching TRBD2. Trimming at V came to 3 bases and at J to 4 bases, leaving 1 base not matched to a gene. CDR1 is SQVTM and CDR2 is ANQGSEA in the germline V gene. CDR3 length: 13 residues. Here the CDR3 DNA reads TGCAGCGTTGAGCGGGGGGGATACAATGAGCAGTTCTTC. As protein: CSVERGGYNEQFF.

The chain recombines TRBV27 with TRBJ2-2; 9 nucleotides align to TRBD1. This CDR3 is 15 amino acids long. The germline gives CDR1 MNHEY, CDR2 SMNVEV (reference sequence). V lost 5 bases to trimming and J lost 4 bases; unmatched junction nucleotides: 5. The CDR3 loop is CASSAGTGLTGELFF. The CDR3 DNA reads TGTGCCAGCAGTGCCGGGACAGGGCTCACCGGGGAGCTGTTTTTT.

CDR3 DNA: TGCGCCAGCAGCTTGGACTACGAGACAGATACGCAGTATTTT. It encodes CASSLDYETDTQYF. The V gene is TRBV5-1, the J gene TRBJ2-3; no definite D call. The ends were cut back, 0 bases at V and 3 bases at J, with 8 bases in the middle. The CDR3 has 14 residues. Germline CDR1 and CDR2: SGHRS and YFSETQ.

This chain joins TRBV7-2 and TRBJ2-3; D gene ambiguous. The V end lost 3 bases, the J end lost 0 bases, and 10 bases lay between the germline ends. Germline CDR1 reads SGHTA; CDR2 reads FQGNSA. The CDR3 runs 15 residues. The DNA for the CDR3 is TGTGCCAGCAGCTTCCCGACGCTTAGCACAGATACGCAGTATTTT. Translated: CASSFPTLSTDTQYF. Drawing the rest from reference TRBV7-2 and TRBJ2-3, the complete variable domain is GAGVSQSPSNKVTEKGKDVELRCDPISGHTALYWYRQSLGQGLEFLIYFQGNSAPDKSGLPSDRFSAERTGGSVSTLTIQRTQQEDSAVYLCASSFPTLSTDTQYFGPGTRLTVL.

This rearrangement joins TRBV6-5 to TRBJ2-7, with 8 positions matching TRBD1. CDR3 length: 15 residues. Trimming at V came to 2 bases and at J to 2 bases, leaving 5 bases not matched to a gene. Germline values: CDR1 MNHEY, CDR2 SVGAGI. The CDR3: CASSYGGTGTYEQYF. The CDR3 nucleotides read TGTGCCAGCAGTTACGGGGGGACAGGTACCTACGAGCAGTACTTC.

The rearrangement uses TRBV5-4 and TRBJ2-2, with D uncertain. The V gene lost 0 bases and the J gene lost 0 bases, with 9 bases spanning the gap. This CDR3 has 16 residues. Germline V lookup: CDR1 SGHNT, CDR2 YYREEE (reference sequence). CDR3 nucleotide sequence: TGTGCCAGCAGCTTGGGGGCGGCAACGAACACCGGGGAGCTGTTTTTT. Protein: CASSLGAATNTGELFF.

This clone occurred a few times. The V call is TRBV30, the J call TRBJ2-4, with 12 positions matching TRBD2. J gave up 10 bases and V 0 bases, and 1 base lay outside the gene matches. The length of the CDR3 is 13 residues. Germline V gene data show CDR1 as GTSNPN and CDR2 as SVGIG (reference sequence). In nucleotides, the CDR3 is TGTGCCTGGAGTGTACTAGCGGGAGGTATTCAGTACTTC. The encoded protein is CAWSVLAGGIQYF.